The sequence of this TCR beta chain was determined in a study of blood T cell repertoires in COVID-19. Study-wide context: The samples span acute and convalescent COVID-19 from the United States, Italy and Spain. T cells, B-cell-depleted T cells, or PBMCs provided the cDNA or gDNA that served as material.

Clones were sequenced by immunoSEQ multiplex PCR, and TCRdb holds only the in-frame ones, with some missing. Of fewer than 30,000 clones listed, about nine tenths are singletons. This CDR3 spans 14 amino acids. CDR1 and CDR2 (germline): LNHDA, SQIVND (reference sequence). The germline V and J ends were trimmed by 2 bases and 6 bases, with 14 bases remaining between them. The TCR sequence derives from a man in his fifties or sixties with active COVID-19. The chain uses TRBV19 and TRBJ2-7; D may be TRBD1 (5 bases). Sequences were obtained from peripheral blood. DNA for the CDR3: TGTGCCAGTAGTATACGACAGTCCCGAGGCGAGCAGTACTTC. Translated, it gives CASSIRQSRGEQYF.